This T cell receptor (beta chain) was found in a study of T cell clones after liver transplantation. At the level of the study: Until 12-24 months post-transplant, subjects got standard immunosuppression and no induction.

Method: immunoSEQ multiplex PCR; TCRdb's copy keeps in-frame clones and lacks some. Of around 70,000 clones in the sample, about 91% were seen once. The germline gives CDR1 SQVTM, CDR2 ANQGSEA. The CDR3 is 11 amino acids. The V end was cut by 4 bases, the J end by 4 bases, with 7 bases between. This clone was recorded a few times. Other DNA sequences of this sample code for an identical CDR3. The sequences come from CD4+ T cells from blood, collected less than 28 months after liver transplant. The receptor comes from a human patient who received a liver transplant. Some T cells may be graft donor cells. The chain is built from TRBV29-1 and TRBJ1-2; no definite D call. CDR3 sequence reads: CSVGDGYGYTF. DNA for the CDR3: TGCAGCGTTGGAGACGGCTATGGCTACACCTTC. Using reference TRBV29-1 and TRBJ1-2 for the parts outside the CDR3, the full variable domain is SAVISQKPSRDICQRGTSLTIQCQVDSQVTMMFWYRQQPGQSLTLIATANQGSEATYESGFVIDKFPISRPNLTFSTLTVSNMSPEDSSIYLCSVGDGYGYTFGSGTRLTVV.